This TCR beta chain was captured by sequencing in a study of early T cells in non-severe SARS-CoV-2 infection. Study-wide context: RNA in bulk from unsorted whole blood was sequenced, and chains were unpaired.

CDR3 length: 15 amino acids. Germline V gene lookup returns CDR1 SGHDT and CDR2 YYEEEE. The junction had 4 bases not matched to a gene; V was cut back by 3 bases and J by 5 bases. Unique molecular identifier tags were affixed to discrete cDNA molecules. TCRdb fed the 5' RACE reads into MiXCR, producing one record per CDR3 protein. The sample has roughly 47,000 distinct CDR3 sequences, about 25% seen once. This chain links TRBV5-6 with TRBJ2-3; 12 positions match TRBD2. This specimen consisted of whole blood, obtained at baseline. This receptor was identified in an adult who was a healthcare worker with PCR-confirmed SARS-CoV-2 infection or an uninfected control (not recorded which). The CDR3 bases are TGTGCCAGCAGCTCGCCTAGCGGGGGGGTAGATACGCAGTATTTT. This gives the protein CASSSPSGGVDTQYF.